This TCR beta chain derives from a study of T-cell reconstitution after alpha-beta-depleted transplantation in children. Study observations and caveats: Reportedly, alpha-beta T cells present about two months post-transplant originated from several hundred expanded clones of graft origin. TCRbeta diversity was high at day 60 in some patients (a result of surviving recipient T cells and thymic progenitors). Fresh T-cell production supplied most of the T-cell counts and diversity seen one year after transplant.

CDR1 MNHNS and CDR2 SASEGT come from the germline V gene. V trimming: 5 bases; J trimming: 5 bases; junction bases outside the gene matches: 11. The CDR3 length is 16 residues. Unique molecular identifiers were used to barcode this TCRbeta library. Each CDR3 protein gets one entry after TCRdb re-called the PCR reads with MiXCR. The table lists about 440,000 distinct CDR3 sequences, around two fifths of them singletons. The table lists this clonotype with many counts. Its antigen is unidentified. Here the sequenced sample was PBMCs, taken before TCRalphabeta/CD19-depleted stem cell transplant. The genes are TRBV6-1 and TRBJ2-1; 8 nucleotides match TRBD1. This clonotype originated in a girl aged 2 to 10 with aplastic anemia, due to receive a stem cell transplant. DNA of the CDR3: TGTGCCAGCAGTCAAACGGGACAGGCGCCCCACAATGAGCAGTTCTTC. Its protein is CASSQTGQAPHNEQFF.